These T cell receptor beta chains were read from a single sample in a study of T-cell memory formation after mild COVID-19. MiXCR, applied by TCRdb to the 5' RACE reads, yields one record per CDR3 protein. The table includes about 350,000 distinct CDR3 sequences, approximately 15% detected once. The sequencing input was PBMCs or a T cell subset sorted from them (not recorded which). These receptors all stem from a man younger than 35 who had mild COVID-19 (a few samples of this study predate the infection). Cell type and time point are not known. The CDR3 runs from the conserved cysteine through the conserved F or W. The order of the fields is clone size, D gene, J gene, V gene, CDR3 DNA, CDR3 protein. A D gene is named only where the DNA matches it firmly. Size values are once, few and many counts, or a class for expanded clones, and some rows have none.

. TRBD2 TRBJ2-3 TRBV20-1 TGCAGTGCTAGAGATGTAGCGGGGGGGACAGATACGCAGTATTTT CSARDVAGGTDTQYF
few . TRBJ1-1 TRBV5-1 TGCGCCAGCAAGGGGGGCGGGGTGGACACTGAAGCTTTCTTT CASKGGGVDTEAFF
. . TRBJ1-1 TRBV20-1 TGCAGTGCTAGCGGTTTTTGGTTGCTGGCAGGATGGAACACTGAAGCTTTCTTT CSASGFWLLAGWNTEAFF
few . TRBJ2-7 TRBV7-3 TGTGCCAGCAGCCCTTACCCGGGAGCCTACGAGCAGTACTTC CASSPYPGAYEQYF
. . TRBJ1-5 TRBV7-9 TGTGCCAGCAGCAAGGCCCACTCCAATCAGCCCCAGCATTTT CASSKAHSNQPQHF
few TRBD1 TRBJ1-5 TRBV6-1 TGTGCCAGCAGATGGACAGGGGGCTTCGATCAGCCCCAGCATTTT CASRWTGGFDQPQHF
. TRBD1 TRBJ1-5 TRBV20-1 TGCAGTGCTAACAAGCAGACAGGGGATCAGCCCCAGCATTTT CSANKQTGDQPQHF
few . TRBJ1-1 TRBV11-2 TGTGCCAGCAGCCAGACAGTAGACACTGAAGCTTTCTTT CASSQTVDTEAFF
few TRBD1 TRBJ1-2 TRBV18 TGTGCCAGCTCGCAACCAGGGGGCTATGGCTACACCTTC CASSQPGGYGYTF
few . TRBJ2-2 TRBV19 TGTGCCAGTAGTCTCCGCCAGCCCGCGAACACCGGGGAGCTGTTTTTT CASSLRQPANTGELFF
many . TRBJ1-5 TRBV10-3 TGTGCCATCACTCGGGACATCAATCAGCCCCAGCATTTT CAITRDINQPQHF
few . TRBJ2-5 TRBV5-8 TGTGCCAGCAGCTCCGGTGTCAGGGATAAAGAGACCCAGTACTTC CASSSGVRDKETQYF
few . TRBJ1-1 TRBV4-3 TGCGCCAGCAGCCCAGAAACGAGGACTGAAGCTTTCTTT CASSPETRTEAFF
. TRBD1 TRBJ1-2 TRBV12-3/TRBV12-4 TGTGCCAGCAGTTTAGCTCGCAGGGGGGGGTTCGGCTACACCTTC CASSLARRGGFGYTF
. . TRBJ1-2 TRBV20-1 TGCAGTGCCAACCAGGGCCACTATGGCTACACCTTC CSANQGHYGYTF
. . TRBJ2-7 TRBV7-2 TGTGCCAGCAGCCCCGGAGTTGGTTCCTACGAGCAGTACTTC CASSPGVGSYEQYF
. . TRBJ1-1 TRBV20-1 TGCAGTGCTAGAGATATGGGGGACAACACTGAAGCTTTATTT CSARDMGDNTEALF
many . TRBJ2-2 TRBV9 TGTGCCAGCAGCCCCATACTACGGACAGAGCGATGGGTCACCGGGGAGCTGTTTTTT CASSPILRTERWVTGELFF
many TRBD1 TRBJ2-1 TRBV20-1 TGCAGTGCCGGCCGGGACAGGGCCTACAATGAGCAGTTCTTC CSAGRDRAYNEQFF
few . TRBJ2-3 TRBV6-4 TGTGCCAGCAGAACACAGGGAACGGGCACAGATACGCAGTATTTT CASRTQGTGTDTQYF
few TRBD1 TRBJ2-2 TRBV9 TGTGCCAGCAGCGTAGATCACCAGGACAGGTACACCGGGGAGCTGTTTTTT CASSVDHQDRYTGELFF
. . TRBJ1-6 TRBV3-1 TGTGCCAGCAGCCAAGGAGCACAGGGTAATTCACCCCTCCACTTT CASSQGAQGNSPLHF
few . TRBJ2-1 TRBV7-9 TGTGCCAGCAGCTTTACTCGGAATGAGCAGTTCTTC CASSFTRNEQFF
many . TRBJ2-1 TRBV15 TGTGCCACCAGCAGAAACCGCCCCTACAATGAGCAGTTCTTC CATSRNRPYNEQFF
few . TRBJ2-7 TRBV6-1 TGTGCCAGCAGTGATTACCAGGGCTACGAGCAGTACTTC CASSDYQGYEQYF
. . TRBJ1-3 TRBV6-2/TRBV6-3 TGTGCCAGCACCCAATCTACTTCTGGAAACACCATATATTTT CASTQSTSGNTIYF
many TRBD2 TRBJ2-5 TRBV7-2 TGTGCCAGCAGCGTCCTCAACCCTAGCGGGGGGGCCAGGGAGACCCAGTACTTC CASSVLNPSGGARETQYF
. TRBD1 TRBJ1-5 TRBV25-1 TGTGCCAGCAGTGGGACCTCAGGGGGCCACCAGCCCCAGCATTTT CASSGTSGGHQPQHF
few TRBD1 TRBJ2-6 TRBV5-4 TGTGCCAGCAGCTTGGCCTTCTCAGGGGGCGGAGGGGCCAACGTCCTGACTTTC CASSLAFSGGGGANVLTF
few . TRBJ1-1 TRBV19 TGTGCCAGTAGTATAAGGGGGAACACTGAAGCTTTCTTT CASSIRGNTEAFF
. . TRBJ2-1 TRBV6-2/TRBV6-3 TGTGCCAGCAGCCGTAATCGGGGCCCTCAGTTCTTC CASSRNRGPQFF
many . TRBJ2-2 TRBV4-1 TGCGCCAGCAGCCAAGGGACGGGGACGAACACCGGGGAGCTGTTTTTT CASSQGTGTNTGELFF
few TRBD2 TRBJ2-5 TRBV5-1 TGCGCCAGCAGCTTGGGTGGGACTAGCCAAGAGACCCAGTACTTC CASSLGGTSQETQYF
few . TRBJ1-3 TRBV6-5 TGTGCCAGCATTGACGGACTTGGAAACACCATATATTTT CASIDGLGNTIYF
. TRBD2 TRBJ2-3 TRBV28 TGTGCCAGCGGAACTAGCGGGGGGGTTGATACGCAGTATTTT CASGTSGGVDTQYF
few TRBD2 TRBJ2-5 TRBV7-2 TGTGCCAGCAGCTTTAGCGGGGGGAGGGAGACCCAGTACTTC CASSFSGGRETQYF
many . TRBJ2-6 TRBV7-7 TGTGCTAGCTCCTCAGGGTCCGGGGCCAACGTCCTGACTTTC CASSSGSGANVLTF
few . TRBJ1-1 TRBV29-1 TGCAGCTTTAAGTTCGCAGGGTCGGGTACTGAAGCTTTCTTT CSFKFAGSGTEAFF
few . TRBJ2-7 TRBV13 TGTGCCAGCACCAGACTAGGATCCTTTTACGAGCAGTACTTC CASTRLGSFYEQYF
. . TRBJ2-5 TRBV4-2 TGTGCCAGCAGCCAACTCCCCAAGGGAGCCCAAGAGACCCAGTACTTC CASSQLPKGAQETQYF
few . TRBJ2-1 TRBV5-1 TGCGCCAGCAGCTTCAGTGCTTACAATGAGCAGTTCTTC CASSFSAYNEQFF
. . TRBJ2-5 TRBV7-9 TGTGCCAGCAGCCCTCCGGCCCAAGAGACCCAGTACTTC CASSPPAQETQYF
. . TRBJ2-3 TRBV7-2 TGTGCCAGCAGCTTAGTAGCGGTCGGCACCTCCACAGATACGCAGTATTTT CASSLVAVGTSTDTQYF
few TRBD2 TRBJ2-3 TRBV20-1 TGCAGTGCTAGAGATCGGAGAGCGGGGGCAGATACGCAGTATTTT CSARDRRAGADTQYF
few . TRBJ1-6 TRBV5-8 TGTGCCAGCAGCTCCTCCAGGGGCGGATCACCCCTCCACTTT CASSSSRGGSPLHF
. . TRBJ1-5 TRBV19 TGTGCCAGTAGTCCCGGGGATTCGAGCAATCAGCCCCAGCATTTT CASSPGDSSNQPQHF
few TRBD2 TRBJ2-3 TRBV7-8 TGTGCCAGCAGTCCCCGGACTAGCGGGGGATACACAGATACGCAGTATTTT CASSPRTSGGYTDTQYF
. . TRBJ1-5 TRBV19 TGTGCCAGTAGTATAGGGGACGCGGATCCCCAGCATTTT CASSIGDADPQHF
few . TRBJ1-1 TRBV6-5 TGTGCCAGCAGCTCTCCCCGCCAGGGAGACACTGAAGCTTTCTTT CASSSPRQGDTEAFF
. . TRBJ2-5 TRBV18 TGTGCCAGCTCACCACTCGGTGGGGTACCCCAAGAGACCCAGTACTTC CASSPLGGVPQETQYF
. TRBD1 TRBJ1-5 TRBV25-1 TGTGCCAGCAGTGGGACAGGGGATGGGCCCCAGCATTTT CASSGTGDGPQHF
. . TRBJ2-2 TRBV6-1 TGTGCCAGCAGTAACGGCGCCGGGGAGCTGTTTTTT CASSNGAGELFF